This TCR beta chain was profiled in a study of PD-1 blockade in classical Hodgkin lymphoma. Study-wide results and limits: There was a significant rise in CD4+ TCR diversity by C4D1, with no such rise for CD8+.

The germline CDR1 and CDR2 sequences are SGHTA and FQGNSA. The CDR3 is made up of 19 amino acids. Between the trimmed V and J ends, which lost 0 bases and 0 bases, there was a span of 19 bases. Remarks on this clone: Its target is unknown.

Specified time point: cycle 4 day 1 (C4D1), after five to seven weeks of nivolumab. No patient escaped relapse after autologous stem cell transplantation, and brentuximab vedotin exposure varied. The data were produced by immunoSEQ multiplex PCR, yet TCRdb's version contains in-frame clones alone and is incomplete. Of some 100,000 clones in the sample, approximately 94% were seen once. This sequence was found in a human donor with classical Hodgkin lymphoma. The chain combines TRBV7-2 with TRBJ2-3; maybe TRBD2 (6 bases). The sample was peripheral blood mononuclear cells (PBMCs), taken before the fourth cycle of nivolumab. CDR3 residues: CASSLAKRDSSWSTDTQYF. In DNA, the CDR3 is TGTGCCAGCAGCTTAGCTAAACGGGACTCCAGTTGGAGCACAGATACGCAGTATTTT.